The 11 T cell receptor beta chains below come from one sample, sequenced in a study of cytomegalovirus exposure and HLA in healthy donors. Only in-frame clones appear in the TCRdb table, and some are missing; sequencing was by immunoSEQ multiplex PCR. The sample yields approximately 44,000 clones, about nine tenths seen once. Specimen: PBMCs. The receptors shown here come from a woman aged 30 to 39 in good health and CMV-seronegative.

The chain joins TRBV10-3 to TRBJ2-1, with TRBD2 matching over 12 bases. Germline CDR1 ENHRY, CDR2 SYGVKD. The CDR3 length is 14 residues. V was pared by 3 bases and J by 9 bases, with 3 bases of the junction left unmatched. CDR3 sequence: CAISDGLAGPEQFF. As DNA, the CDR3 is TGTGCCATCAGTGACGGACTAGCGGGACCTGAGCAGTTCTTC.

V usage is TRBV6-1 and J usage is TRBJ2-4; D is undetermined. Germline-derived CDR1 and CDR2 are MNHNS and SASEGT. The CDR3 spans 11 residues. V lost 7 bases to trimming and J lost 15 bases, with 16 bases between them. The CDR3 spells CASTFGPVSYF. The DNA of the CDR3 is TGTGCCAGCACCTTTGGGCCGGTGTCGTACTTC.

For the CDR3, the DNA is TGTGCCAGCAGCTTGGCAGGTACAGGGGGCGACGAGCAGTACTTC. It codes for CASSLAGTGGDEQYF. The chain combines TRBV5-4 with TRBJ2-7; 9 positions match TRBD1. V shed 0 bases, J shed 5 bases, and the junction held 6 bases outside the gene matches. Germline-derived CDR1 and CDR2 are SGHNT and YYREEE (reference sequence). The CDR3 totals 15 residues.

V and J are TRBV28 and TRBJ1-1; D possibly corresponds to TRBD1 (5 bases). Trimming took off 4 bases at V and 10 bases at J, with 16 bases between the two ends. Germline V CDR1 and CDR2: MDHEN, SYDVKM. The CDR3 covers 13 residues. CDR3 sequence: CASSSPGGRGAFF. The CDR3 DNA is TGTGCCAGCAGTTCCCCGGGGGGGAGGGGAGCTTTCTTT.

Notes on this clone: Other DNA sequences in the sample encode the same CDR3. The gene calls are TRBV11-3 and TRBJ2-1; TRBD2 agrees at 13 bases. The CDR3 is 15 amino acids. Per the germline V gene, CDR1 is SGHNT and CDR2 is YENEEA. The V and J ends lost 3 bases and 7 bases, in that order; junction bases with no gene match: 3. In DNA form, the CDR3 reads TGTGCCAGCAGCTTGCAGGGACTAGCGGGAAATGAGCAGTTCTTC. Translating it yields CASSLQGLAGNEQFF.

This sequence joins TRBV6-5 and TRBJ2-2, with D tentatively TRBD2 (5 bases). The germline V gene encodes CDR1 MNHEY and CDR2 SVGAGI. The V gene lost 6 bases and the J gene lost 0 bases, with 11 bases spanning the gap. The CDR3 totals 15 residues. The CDR3 protein is CASREDLSNTGELFF. CDR3 sequence (DNA): TGTGCCAGCAGGGAGGACCTATCGAACACCGGGGAGCTGTTTTTT.

A single count supports this clone. The chain recombines TRBV25-1 with TRBJ2-5; maybe TRBD1 (5 bases). This CDR3 is built from 15 residues. Germline V gives CDR1 MGHDK, CDR2 SYGVNS. Trimming cost V 2 bases and J 4 bases, with 14 bases left between them. The CDR3 loop reads CASSELDSSTETQYF. Here the CDR3 DNA reads TGTGCCAGCAGTGAACTCGACAGTTCAACAGAGACCCAGTACTTC.

The chain employs TRBV5-4 and TRBJ2-1; TRBD1 matches 7 bases. CDR3 size: 16 residues. Germline CDR1 SGHNT, CDR2 YYREEE (reference sequence). Trimming took 4 bases from V and 10 from J; bases not matched to a gene: 17. The CDR3: CASSRGQVGTMTEQFF. The CDR3 bases are TGTGCCAGCAGCCGAGGACAGGTTGGGACAATGACGGAGCAGTTCTTC.

The rearrangement joins TRBV28 to TRBJ2-7; 10 bases are a match to TRBD1. The germline CDR1 and CDR2 sequences are MDHEN and SYDVKM. V gave up 5 bases and J gave up 0 bases; unmatched junction bases: 13. This CDR3 has 18 amino acids. The CDR3 bases are TGTGCCAGCAGTACCTTCCGGGACAGGGGTCTTAGCTCCTACGAGCAGTACTTC. Protein product: CASSTFRDRGLSSYEQYF.

The rearrangement links TRBV28 to TRBJ1-2, with TRBD1 matching over 12 bases. This CDR3 is built from 18 residues. Germline CDR1 and CDR2: MDHEN and SYDVKM. With 7 bases clipped from V and 7 bases from J, the junction kept 19 bases outside the gene matches. The CDR3 region has the DNA TGTGCCAGCAAAACGGTTACCGGGACAGGGGGCCTGGTTCGTGGCTACACCTTC. Protein sequence: CASKTVTGTGGLVRGYTF.

The rearrangement links TRBV28 to TRBJ2-7; D might be TRBD2 (6 bases). V lost 10 bases to trimming and J lost 3 bases, with 10 bases between them. From germline, CDR1 is MDHEN and CDR2 SYDVKM. The CDR3 extends over 11 amino acids. In DNA form, the CDR3 reads TGTGCCATAGCGGACGGCTACGAGCAGTACTTC. It yields the protein CAIADGYEQYF.